This entry is about one T cell receptor (beta chain). Its cognate antigen is unknown. This sample was included in a study of early stage breast cancer tumors. Study-wide context: Most invasive tumors, about 75% of the 16, were ER+/PR+/HER2-. Average read coverage per sample was roughly 9.1-fold.

The table came from immunoSEQ multiplex PCR; TCRdb's copy has only in-frame clones and leaves some out. The table includes about 24,000 clones, over 60% detected once. V gave up 5 bases and J gave up 1 base; unmatched junction bases: 0. The CDR3 sequence is 14 residues long. Germline values: CDR1 MNHNY, CDR2 SVGAGI (reference sequence). The study, taken as a whole, reports: Bulk DNA sequencing of unsorted cells missed chain pairing and markers. Blood repertoires resembled normal breast more than tumor.

Sequenced sample: breast tumor tissue. This sequence joins TRBV6-6 and TRBJ2-2; TRBD1 agrees at 8 bases. The receptor's source is a person aged 60 to 70 with breast cancer. This CDR3 reads CASSGQGNTGELFF. As DNA, the CDR3 is TGTGCCAGCAGTGGACAGGGGAACACCGGGGAGCTGTTTTTT.